Given below is one T cell receptor beta chain in context. Its antigen is as yet unknown. Primers included in the PCR were 60 Vbeta and 13 Jbeta primers. Measured with immunoSEQ multiplex PCR; TCRdb has only the in-frame clones, and not every one. The sample shows about 190,000 clones, around 81% of them seen only once. This entry belongs to a study of cytomegalovirus exposure and HLA in healthy donors. Turning to the study itself: Within an early data release were 85 million or so unique TCRs drawn from HLA-typed donors. Study-wide results and caveats: For TCR beta chains, V- and J-gene trimming was later linked to a missense DCLRE1C variant. For most TCR beta V segments, an earlier analysis put the productive rate at about 87% or about 30% of the time. Later analysis placed DRB1 highest and HLA-C lowest in TCR association rates, which differed by HLA locus.

Trimming shortened V by 5 bases and J by 0 bases, and 16 bases separated the two germline ends. CDR3 size: 16 residues. In germline, CDR1 is MNHEY, CDR2 SMNVEV (reference sequence). Sequencing used PBMCs. V gene TRBV27 combines with J gene TRBJ1-2, with D possibly TRBD1 on 5 matching bases. This TCR was recovered from a woman aged 25 to 39 in good health and CMV-seronegative. CDR3 DNA: TGTGCCAGCAGTCCCCAACCCGGGACTCCTAACTATGGCTACACCTTC. It translates to CASSPQPGTPNYGYTF.